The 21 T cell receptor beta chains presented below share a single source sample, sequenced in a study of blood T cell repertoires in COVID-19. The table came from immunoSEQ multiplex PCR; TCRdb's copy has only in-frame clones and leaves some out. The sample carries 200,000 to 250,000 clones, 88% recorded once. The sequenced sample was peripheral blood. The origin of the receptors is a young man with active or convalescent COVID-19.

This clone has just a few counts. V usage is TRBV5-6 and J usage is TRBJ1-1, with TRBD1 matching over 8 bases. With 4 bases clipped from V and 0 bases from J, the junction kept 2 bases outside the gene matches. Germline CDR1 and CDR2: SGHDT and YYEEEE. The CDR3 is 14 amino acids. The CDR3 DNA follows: TGTGCCAGCAGCCCGGACAGGGTGAACACTGAAGCTTTCTTT. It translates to CASSPDRVNTEAFF.

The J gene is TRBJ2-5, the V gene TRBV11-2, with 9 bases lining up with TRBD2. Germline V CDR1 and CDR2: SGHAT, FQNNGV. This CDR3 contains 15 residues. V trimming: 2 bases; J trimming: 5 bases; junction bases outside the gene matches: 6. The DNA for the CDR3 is TGTGCCAGCAGCTTAAGTTGGACTAGCGCCGAGACCCAGTACTTC. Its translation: CASSLSWTSAETQYF. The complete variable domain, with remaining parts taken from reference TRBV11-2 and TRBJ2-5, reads EAGVAQSPRYKIIEKRQSVAFWCNPISGHATLYWYQQILGQGPKLLIQFQNNGVVDDSQLPKDRFSAERLKGVDSTLKIQPAKLEDSAVYLCASSLSWTSAETQYFGPGTRLLVL.

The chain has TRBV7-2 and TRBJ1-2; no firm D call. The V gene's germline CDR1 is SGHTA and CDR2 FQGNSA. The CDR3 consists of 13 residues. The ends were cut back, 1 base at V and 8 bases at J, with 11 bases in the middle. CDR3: CASSLVAGSGYTF. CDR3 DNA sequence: TGTGCCAGCAGCTTAGTTGCCGGGTCGGGCTACACCTTC. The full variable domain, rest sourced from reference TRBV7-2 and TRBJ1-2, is GAGVSQSPSNKVTEKGKDVELRCDPISGHTALYWYRQSLGQGLEFLIYFQGNSAPDKSGLPSDRFSAERTGGSVSTLTIQRTQQEDSAVYLCASSLVAGSGYTFGSGTRLTVV.

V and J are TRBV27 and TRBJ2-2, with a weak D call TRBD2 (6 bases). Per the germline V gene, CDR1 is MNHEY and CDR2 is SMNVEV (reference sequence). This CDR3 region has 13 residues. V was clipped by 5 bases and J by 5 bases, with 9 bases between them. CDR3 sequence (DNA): TGTGCCAGCAGTCGGGCGGGGACCGGGGAGCTGTTTTTT. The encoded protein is CASSRAGTGELFF.

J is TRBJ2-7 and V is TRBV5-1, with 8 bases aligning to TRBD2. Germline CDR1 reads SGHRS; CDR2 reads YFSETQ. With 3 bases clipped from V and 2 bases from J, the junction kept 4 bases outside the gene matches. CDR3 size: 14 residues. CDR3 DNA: TGCGCCAGCAGCTGGACGGGGGGGACCTACGAGCAGTACTTC. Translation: CASSWTGGTYEQYF.

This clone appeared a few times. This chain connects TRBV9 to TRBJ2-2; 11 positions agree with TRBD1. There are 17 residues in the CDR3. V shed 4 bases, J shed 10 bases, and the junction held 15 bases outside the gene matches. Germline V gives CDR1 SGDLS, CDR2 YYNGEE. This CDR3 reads CASSPRTGGSRGVELFF. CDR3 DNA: TGTGCCAGCAGCCCTCGGACAGGGGGCTCGAGGGGGGTGGAGCTGTTTTTT.

The CDR3 sequence: CASNRAWNTEAFF. DNA of the CDR3: TGTGCCTCTAACAGGGCGTGGAACACTGAAGCTTTCTTT. The rearrangement links TRBV30 to TRBJ1-1; perhaps TRBD1 as D (6 bases). CDR1 is GTSNPN and CDR2 is SVGIG in the germline V gene (reference sequence). V lost 7 bases, J lost 1 base, and 13 bases lay in between. The length of the CDR3 is 13 residues.

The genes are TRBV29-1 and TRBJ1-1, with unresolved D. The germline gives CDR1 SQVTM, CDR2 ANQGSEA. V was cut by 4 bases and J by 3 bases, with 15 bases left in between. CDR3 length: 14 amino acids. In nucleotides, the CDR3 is TGCAGCGTTGGCTTTAAGGGAGAGCACACTGAAGCTTTCTTT. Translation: CSVGFKGEHTEAFF.

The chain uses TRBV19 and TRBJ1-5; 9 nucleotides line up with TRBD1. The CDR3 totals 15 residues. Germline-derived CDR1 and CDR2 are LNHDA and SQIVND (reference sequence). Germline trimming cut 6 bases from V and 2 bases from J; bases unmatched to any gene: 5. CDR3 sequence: CASRRDRAGNQPQHF. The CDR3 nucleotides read TGTGCCAGTAGACGGGACAGGGCCGGCAATCAGCCCCAGCATTTT.

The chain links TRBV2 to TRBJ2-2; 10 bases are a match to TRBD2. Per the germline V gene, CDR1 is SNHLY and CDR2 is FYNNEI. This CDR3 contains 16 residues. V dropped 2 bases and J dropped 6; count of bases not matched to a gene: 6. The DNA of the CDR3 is TGTGCCAGCAGTGAACCTAGCGGGAGCGGGGCCGGGGAGCTGTTTTTT. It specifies CASSEPSGSGAGELFF.

The CDR3: CASKVGRGAEAFF. As DNA, the CDR3 is TGTGCCAGCAAAGTTGGCAGGGGCGCTGAAGCTTTCTTT. The V call is TRBV12-3 or TRBV12-4, the J call TRBJ1-1; D is possibly TRBD1 (6 bases). Trimming left V 7 bases short and J 6 bases short, with 15 bases between. The CDR3 spans 13 residues.

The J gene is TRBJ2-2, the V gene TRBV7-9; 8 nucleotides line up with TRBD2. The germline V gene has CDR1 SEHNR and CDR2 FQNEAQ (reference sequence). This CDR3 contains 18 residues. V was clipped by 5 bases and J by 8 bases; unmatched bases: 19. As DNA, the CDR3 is TGTGCCAGCAGCCCAAGTCAAGCGGGAGTGGGTTTGGCAGGGGAGCTGTTTTTT. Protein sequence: CASSPSQAGVGLAGELFF.

In DNA, the CDR3 is TGTGCCAGCAGTCCGGGGACAGACTATGGCTACACCTTC. This translates into CASSPGTDYGYTF. The chain combines TRBV28 with TRBJ1-2, with TRBD1 matching 7 bases. This CDR3 is built from 13 residues. Germline CDR1 reads MDHEN; CDR2 reads SYDVKM. J gave up 3 bases and V 5 bases, and 3 bases lay outside the gene matches.

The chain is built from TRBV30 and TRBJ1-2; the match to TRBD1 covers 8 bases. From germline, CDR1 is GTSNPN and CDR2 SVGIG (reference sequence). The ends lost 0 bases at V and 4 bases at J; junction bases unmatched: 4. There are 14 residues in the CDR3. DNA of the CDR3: TGTGCCTGGAGTGTACGCCAGGGGGCCTATGGCTACACCTTC. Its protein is CAWSVRQGAYGYTF.

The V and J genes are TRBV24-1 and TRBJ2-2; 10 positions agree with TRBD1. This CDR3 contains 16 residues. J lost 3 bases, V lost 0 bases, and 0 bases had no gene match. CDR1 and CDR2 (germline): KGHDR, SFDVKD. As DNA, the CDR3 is TGTGCCACCAGTGATTTGGGACAGGGGGACACCGGGGAGCTGTTTTTT. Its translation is CATSDLGQGDTGELFF.

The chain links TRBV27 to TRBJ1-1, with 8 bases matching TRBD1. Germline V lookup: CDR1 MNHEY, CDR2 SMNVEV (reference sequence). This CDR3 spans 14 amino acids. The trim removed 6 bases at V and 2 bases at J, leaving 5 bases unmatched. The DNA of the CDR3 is TGTGCCAGCAGGGCCGGGACAGGAAACACTGAAGCTTTCTTT. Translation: CASRAGTGNTEAFF.

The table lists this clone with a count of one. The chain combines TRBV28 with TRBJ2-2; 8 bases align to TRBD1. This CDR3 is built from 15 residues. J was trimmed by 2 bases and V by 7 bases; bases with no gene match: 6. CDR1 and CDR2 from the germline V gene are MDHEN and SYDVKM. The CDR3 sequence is CASTNGQGNTGELFF. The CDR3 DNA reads TGTGCCAGCACCAATGGACAGGGAAACACCGGGGAGCTGTTTTTT.

Here the CDR3 reads CASSPGTGGDGELFF. The CDR3 DNA reads TGTGCCAGCAGCCCAGGGACAGGGGGTGACGGGGAGCTGTTTTTT. V and J are TRBV11-2 and TRBJ2-2, with 11 bases matching TRBD1. V lost 5 bases to trimming and J lost 7 bases; unmatched junction nucleotides: 6. The germline V gene encodes CDR1 SGHAT and CDR2 FQNNGV. There are 15 residues in the CDR3.

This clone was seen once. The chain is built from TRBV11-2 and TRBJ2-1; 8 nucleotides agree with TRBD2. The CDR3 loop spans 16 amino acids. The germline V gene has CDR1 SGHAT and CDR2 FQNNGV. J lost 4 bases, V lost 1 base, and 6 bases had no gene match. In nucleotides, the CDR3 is TGTGCCAGCAGCTTAGCGGGAGGGGGTTGGTACAATGAGCAGTTCTTC. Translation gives CASSLAGGGWYNEQFF.

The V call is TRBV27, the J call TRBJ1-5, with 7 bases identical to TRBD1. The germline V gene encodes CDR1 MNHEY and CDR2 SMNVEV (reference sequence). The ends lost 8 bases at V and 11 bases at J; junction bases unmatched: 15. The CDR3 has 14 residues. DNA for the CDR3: TGTGCCAGCGGACCCGGGACAGATTTCGTGGCCCAGCATTTT. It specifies CASGPGTDFVAQHF.

The chain's CDR3 is CSASVSGGQYEQYF. CDR3 DNA sequence: TGCAGTGCTAGTGTGTCGGGAGGCCAATACGAGCAGTACTTC. J is TRBJ2-7 and V is TRBV20-1; 7 bases map to TRBD2. The CDR3 is made up of 14 amino acids. V lost 3 bases to trimming and J lost 4 bases; unmatched junction nucleotides: 9. The germline V gene has CDR1 DFQATT and CDR2 SNEGSKA (reference sequence).